Below, 14 T cell receptor beta chains from the same sample are listed, as sequenced in a study of cytomegalovirus exposure and HLA in healthy donors (dated by TCRdb to 2016 to 2017). Library preparation employed the immunoSEQ multiplex PCR assay. A mixture of 60 forward primers for TCR Vbeta segments and 13 reverse primers for TCR Jbeta segments was used in the multiplex PCR. TCRdb's version of the immuneACCESS table is confined to in-frame rearrangements and falls short of the full clone set. An unresolved V gene accounts for under half of the shortfall where checked; the remainder is of unknown origin. A total of more than 200,000 clones appear in this sample, around 80% of them only once. 0.22% of the sample is taken by the ten largest. The sequenced sample was PBMCs. The source of these receptors is a girl aged 2-15 years in good health and CMV-seronegative.

This chain joins TRBV11-2 and TRBJ2-3; D is perhaps TRBD2 (6 bases). Per germline, CDR1 SGHAT and CDR2 FQNNGV. The CDR3 sequence is 12 residues long. V was shortened by 5 bases and J by 5 bases, with 8 bases between the two germline ends. This chain's CDR3 is CASSEAGDTQYF. DNA of the CDR3: TGTGCCAGCAGCGAAGCGGGAGATACGCAGTATTTT.

The chain employs TRBV10-3 and TRBJ2-2; D may be TRBD1 (6 bases). Germline V lookup: CDR1 ENHRY, CDR2 SYGVKD. The CDR3 covers 16 residues. The V end lost 1 base, the J end lost 0 bases, and 9 bases lay between the germline ends. The CDR3 loop is CAISEWGHSNTGELFF. For the CDR3, the DNA is TGTGCCATCAGTGAGTGGGGACATTCGAACACCGGGGAGCTGTTTTTT.

For this clone: No DNA is shown, since the ends of the CDR3 on it are uncertain; the CDR3 is the one TCRdb lists. The chain recombines TRBV12-2 with TRBJ2-6; the DNA was not used to check the table's D call, TRBD1. TRBV12-2 is a listed pseudogene. The CDR3 contains 23 residues when both ends are counted. The CDR3 here is CASRLAVGKWGTGILAGANVLTF.

The CDR3, as DNA: TGTGCCAGCAGCACAGGGTATGGCTACACCTTC. Translation: CASSTGYGYTF. This chain joins TRBV28 and TRBJ1-2, with D possibly being TRBD1 (6 bases). This CDR3 is built from 11 residues. CDR1 MDHEN and CDR2 SYDVKM come from the germline V gene. Trimming removed 6 bases at V and 5 bases at J, with 7 bases between.

The CDR3 region is CASSLIRNILDRAIEQYF. CDR3 in DNA: TGTGCCAGCAGCCTAATTAGGAATATTTTGGACAGGGCCATCGAGCAGTACTTC. This chain joins TRBV5-6 and TRBJ2-7, with 8 bases identical to TRBD1. Per germline, CDR1 SGHDT and CDR2 YYEEEE. V lost 4 bases and J lost 6; bases outside the gene matches: 21. The CDR3 covers 18 residues. Full variable domain (remainder filled in from reference TRBV5-6 and TRBJ2-7): DAGVTQSPTHLIKTRGQQVTLRCSPKSGHDTVSWYQQALGQGPQFIFQYYEEEERQRGNFPDRFSGHQFPNYSSELNVNALLLGDSALYLCASSLIRNILDRAIEQYFGPGTRLTVT.

The V call is TRBV4-2, the J call TRBJ2-1; D may be TRBD2 (7 bases). CDR3 length: 17 amino acids. V was pared by 0 bases and J by 7 bases, with 19 bases between. The germline V gene encodes CDR1 LGHNA and CDR2 YNFKEQ. CDR3: CASSQDKRRGRRNEQFF. The CDR3 DNA sequence: TGTGCCAGCAGCCAAGATAAGCGGCGGGGGCGCCGGAATGAGCAGTTCTTC.

This clone was picked up a small number of times. This rearrangement joins TRBV5-4 to TRBJ2-5, with D perhaps TRBD2 (6 bases). CDR1 and CDR2 (germline): SGHNT, YYREEE (reference sequence). The CDR3 loop spans 16 amino acids. Deletions cut 4 bases from V and 3 bases from J, with 19 bases between. The CDR3 loop is CASSPVLAGSEETQYF. The CDR3 DNA reads TGTGCCAGCAGCCCCGTACTGGCGGGGTCGGAAGAGACCCAGTACTTC.

This chain links TRBV12-5 with TRBJ1-6, with D possibly matching TRBD1 (6 bases). CDR3 length equals 13 residues. Germline V CDR1 and CDR2: LGHNT, FRNRAP. The V gene lost 4 bases and the J gene lost 10 bases, with 11 bases spanning the gap. The CDR3 bases are TGTGCTAGTGGTTACACAGGGAACTCACCCCTCCACTTT. This codes for CASGYTGNSPLHF.

The rearrangement uses TRBV2 and TRBJ1-5; 7 bases fit TRBD1. The CDR3 has 13 residues. The V gene end was trimmed by 8 bases and the J gene end by 4 bases; junction bases not matched to a gene: 5. Germline CDR1 and CDR2: SNHLY and FYNNEI. CDR3: CASRGGRNQPQHF. The CDR3 coding sequence is TGTGCCAGCCGAGGGGGCAGGAATCAGCCCCAGCATTTT.

J is TRBJ2-7 and V is TRBV5-1; TRBD2 aligns across 7 bases. The CDR3 length is 15 residues. Trimming at V came to 4 bases and at J to 0 bases, leaving 7 bases not matched to a gene. CDR1 is SGHRS and CDR2 is YFSETQ in the germline V gene. CDR3 DNA: TGCGCCAGCAGCCCGGGGGGACCCCTCTCCTACGAGCAGTACTTC. Translated, it gives CASSPGGPLSYEQYF.

This clone has only a few counts. The chain links TRBV23-1 to TRBJ1-2; D possibly corresponds to TRBD1 (6 bases). Being an ORF, TRBV23-1 has a function that is uncertain. CDR3 length: 14 amino acids. Between the trimmed V and J ends, which lost 3 bases and 4 bases, there was a span of 12 bases. CDR3 protein: CASSHDRICYGYTF. CDR3 DNA: TGCGCCAGCAGTCACGACAGGATTTGCTATGGCTACACCTTC.

The chain carries TRBV6-1 and TRBJ1-2; 7 positions agree with TRBD1. This CDR3 is 14 amino acids long. CDR1 and CDR2 from the germline V gene are MNHNS and SASEGT. Trimming removed 5 bases from V and 4 bases from J; junction bases left unmatched: 7. Here the CDR3 reads CASSIQAGGYGYTF. The CDR3 DNA is TGTGCCAGCAGTATACAGGCAGGGGGCTATGGCTACACCTTC.

This rearrangement joins TRBV5-1 to TRBJ2-1, with 9 bases fitting TRBD1. The germline V gene encodes CDR1 SGHRS and CDR2 YFSETQ. V dropped 5 bases and J dropped 7; count of bases not matched to a gene: 4. The CDR3 length is 13 residues. The CDR3 DNA reads as TGCGCCAGCAGGTACAGGGGGCTAAATGAGCAGTTCTTC. Protein product: CASRYRGLNEQFF.

The chain joins TRBV10-3 to TRBJ1-1, with 7 bases lining up with TRBD1. Trimming took 3 bases from V and 2 from J; bases not matched to a gene: 6. CDR3 length: 15 residues. Germline CDR1 is ENHRY and CDR2 is SYGVKD. Here the CDR3 reads CAISDLGQTNTEAFF. The CDR3 bases are TGTGCCATCAGTGACTTGGGACAGACCAACACTGAAGCTTTCTTT.